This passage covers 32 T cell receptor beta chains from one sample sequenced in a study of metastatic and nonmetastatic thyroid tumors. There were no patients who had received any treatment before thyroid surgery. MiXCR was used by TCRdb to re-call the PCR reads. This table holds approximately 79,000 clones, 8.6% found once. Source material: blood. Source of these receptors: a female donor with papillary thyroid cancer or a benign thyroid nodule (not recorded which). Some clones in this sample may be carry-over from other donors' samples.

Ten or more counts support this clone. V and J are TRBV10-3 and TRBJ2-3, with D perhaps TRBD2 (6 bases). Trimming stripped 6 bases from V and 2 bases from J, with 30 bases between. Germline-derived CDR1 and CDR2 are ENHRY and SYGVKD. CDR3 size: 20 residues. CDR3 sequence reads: CAISLPLYLGRGRTTDTQYF. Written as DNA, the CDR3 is TGTGCCATCAGCCTGCCACTCTATTTAGGAAGAGGGAGGACCACAGATACGCAGTATTTT.

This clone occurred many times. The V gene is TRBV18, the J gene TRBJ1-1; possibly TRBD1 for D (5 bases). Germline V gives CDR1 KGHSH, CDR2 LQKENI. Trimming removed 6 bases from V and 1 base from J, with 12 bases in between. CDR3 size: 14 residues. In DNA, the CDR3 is TGTGCCAGCTCTTACCGGGACGGGAACACTGAAGCTTTCTTT. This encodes CASSYRDGNTEAFF.

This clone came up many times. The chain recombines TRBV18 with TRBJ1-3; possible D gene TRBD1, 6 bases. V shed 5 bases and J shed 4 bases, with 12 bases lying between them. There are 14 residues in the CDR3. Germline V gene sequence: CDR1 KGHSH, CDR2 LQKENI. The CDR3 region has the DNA TGTGCCAGCTCATCACAGGGCTGGGGAAACACCATATATTTT. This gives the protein CASSSQGWGNTIYF.

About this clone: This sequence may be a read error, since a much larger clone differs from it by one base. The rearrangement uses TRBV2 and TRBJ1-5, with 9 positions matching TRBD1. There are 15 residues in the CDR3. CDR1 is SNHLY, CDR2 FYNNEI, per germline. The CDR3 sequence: CASRKGQGGRQPHHF. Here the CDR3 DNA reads TGTGCCAGCAGGAAGGGACAGGGCGGTAGGCAGCCCCATCATTTT.

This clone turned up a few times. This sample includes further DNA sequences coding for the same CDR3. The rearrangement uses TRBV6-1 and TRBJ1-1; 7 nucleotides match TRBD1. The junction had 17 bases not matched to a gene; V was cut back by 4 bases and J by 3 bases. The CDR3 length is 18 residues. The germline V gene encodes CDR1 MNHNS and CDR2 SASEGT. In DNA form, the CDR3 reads TGTGCCAGCAGTGCACAATTTAGGGGGCCTTATCGATACACTGAAGCTTTCTTT. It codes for CASSAQFRGPYRYTEAFF.

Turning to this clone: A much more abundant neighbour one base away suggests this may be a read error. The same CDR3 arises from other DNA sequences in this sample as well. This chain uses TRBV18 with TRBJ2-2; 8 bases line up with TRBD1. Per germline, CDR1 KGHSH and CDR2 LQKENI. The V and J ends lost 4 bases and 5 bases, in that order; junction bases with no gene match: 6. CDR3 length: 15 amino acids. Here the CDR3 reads CASSHGQGRTGELFF. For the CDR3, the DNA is TGTGCCAGCTCACACGGACAGGGTAGGACCGGGGAGCTGTTTTTT.

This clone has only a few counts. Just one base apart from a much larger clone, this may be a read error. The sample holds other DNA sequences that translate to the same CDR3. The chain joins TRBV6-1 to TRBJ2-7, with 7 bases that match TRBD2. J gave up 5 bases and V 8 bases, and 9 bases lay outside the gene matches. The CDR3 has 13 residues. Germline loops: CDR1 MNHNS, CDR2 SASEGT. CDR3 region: CASGRLASNEQYF. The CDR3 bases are TGTGCCAGCGGTAGACTAGCTTCGAACGAGCAGTACTTC.

The CDR3 reads CASSIASGTGLAAKNIQYF. The CDR3 coding sequence is TGTGCCAGTAGTATAGCCAGCGGGACAGGGCTTGCAGCCAAAAACATTCAGTACTTC. V gene TRBV19 combines with J gene TRBJ2-4; 9 nucleotides align to TRBD1. Germline V gene lookup returns CDR1 LNHDA and CDR2 SQIVND (reference sequence). CDR3 length: 19 amino acids. Trimming at V came to 1 base and at J to 0 bases, leaving 10 bases not matched to a gene.

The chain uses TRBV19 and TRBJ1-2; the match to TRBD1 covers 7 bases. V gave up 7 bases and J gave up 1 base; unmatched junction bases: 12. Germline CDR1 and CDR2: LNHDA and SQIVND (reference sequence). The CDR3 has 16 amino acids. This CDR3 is CASTPRQGGDNYGYTF. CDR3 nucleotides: TGTGCCAGTACCCCTCGGCAGGGGGGGGATAACTATGGCTACACCTTC.

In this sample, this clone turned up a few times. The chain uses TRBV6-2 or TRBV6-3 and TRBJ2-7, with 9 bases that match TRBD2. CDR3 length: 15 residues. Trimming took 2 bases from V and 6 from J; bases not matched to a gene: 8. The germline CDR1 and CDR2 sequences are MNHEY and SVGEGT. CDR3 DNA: TGTGCCAGCAGTTACCGCGCGGGGGGGCATAGCGAGCAGTACTTC. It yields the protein CASSYRAGGHSEQYF.

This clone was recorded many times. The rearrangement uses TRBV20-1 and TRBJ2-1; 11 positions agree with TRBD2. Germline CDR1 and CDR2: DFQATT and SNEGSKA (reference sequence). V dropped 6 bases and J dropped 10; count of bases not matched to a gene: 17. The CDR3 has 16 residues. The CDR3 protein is CSAGSGGGPALMEQFF. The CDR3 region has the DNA TGCAGTGCCGGTAGCGGGGGGGGCCCAGCCCTAATGGAGCAGTTCTTC.

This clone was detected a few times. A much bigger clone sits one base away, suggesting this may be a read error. The CDR3 DNA sequence: TGTGCCATCAGTGAGAGGCCGGCAGGGGAGGGTGAATCTTTCTTT. Translated, it gives CAISERPAGEGESFF. This chain joins TRBV10-3 and TRBJ1-1; tentatively, D is TRBD1 (6 bases). Looked up from germline, CDR1 is ENHRY and CDR2 is SYGVKD. The CDR3 is made up of 15 amino acids.

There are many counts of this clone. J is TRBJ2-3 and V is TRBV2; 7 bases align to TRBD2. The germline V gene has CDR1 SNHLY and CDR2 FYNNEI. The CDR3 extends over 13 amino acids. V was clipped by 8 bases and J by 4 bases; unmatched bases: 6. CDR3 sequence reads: CASLGRGPDTQYF. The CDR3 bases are TGTGCCAGCCTTGGGAGGGGCCCAGATACGCAGTATTTT.

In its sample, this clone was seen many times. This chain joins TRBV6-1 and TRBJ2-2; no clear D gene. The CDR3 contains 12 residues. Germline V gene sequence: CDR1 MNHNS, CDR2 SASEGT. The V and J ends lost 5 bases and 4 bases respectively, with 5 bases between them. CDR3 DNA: TGTGCCAGCAGTTTTTCCACCGGGGAGCTGTTTTTT. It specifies CASSFSTGELFF.

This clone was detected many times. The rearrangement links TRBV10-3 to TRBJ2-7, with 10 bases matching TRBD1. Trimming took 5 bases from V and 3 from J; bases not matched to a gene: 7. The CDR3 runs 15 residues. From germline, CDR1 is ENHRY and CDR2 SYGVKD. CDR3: CAISPGTGVFYEQYF. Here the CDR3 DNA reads TGTGCCATCAGTCCCGGGACAGGGGTTTTCTACGAGCAGTACTTC.

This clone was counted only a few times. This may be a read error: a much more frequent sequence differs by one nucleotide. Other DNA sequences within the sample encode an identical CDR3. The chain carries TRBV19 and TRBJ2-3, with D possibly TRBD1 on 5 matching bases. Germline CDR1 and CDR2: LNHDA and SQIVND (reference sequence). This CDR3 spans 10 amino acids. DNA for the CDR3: TGTGCCACCCTAGGGGATACTCAGTATTTT. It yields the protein CATLGDTQYF.

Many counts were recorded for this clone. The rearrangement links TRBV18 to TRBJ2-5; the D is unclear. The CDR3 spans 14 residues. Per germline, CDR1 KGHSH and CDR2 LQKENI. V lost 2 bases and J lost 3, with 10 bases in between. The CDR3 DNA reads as TGTGCCAGCTCACCAGGATGGGAAAAAGAGACCCAGTACTTC. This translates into CASSPGWEKETQYF.

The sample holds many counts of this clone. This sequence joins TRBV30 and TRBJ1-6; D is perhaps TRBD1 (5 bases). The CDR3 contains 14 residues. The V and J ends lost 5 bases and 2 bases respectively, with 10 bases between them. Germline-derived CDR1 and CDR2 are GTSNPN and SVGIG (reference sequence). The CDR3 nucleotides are TGTGCCTGGGACAGTTCTGCCTATAATTCACCCCTCCACTTT. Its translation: CAWDSSAYNSPLHF. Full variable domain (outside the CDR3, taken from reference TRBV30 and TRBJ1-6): SQTIHQWPATLVQPVGSPLSLECTVEGTSNPNLYWYRQAAGRGLQLLFYSVGIGQISSEVPQNLSASRPQDRQFILSSKKLLLSDSGFYLCAWDSSAYNSPLHFGNGTRLTVT.

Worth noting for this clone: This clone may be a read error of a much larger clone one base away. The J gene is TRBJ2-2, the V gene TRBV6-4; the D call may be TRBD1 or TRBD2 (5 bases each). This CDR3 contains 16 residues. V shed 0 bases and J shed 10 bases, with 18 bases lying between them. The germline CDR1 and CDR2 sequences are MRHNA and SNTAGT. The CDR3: CASSDSIQGGPVELFF. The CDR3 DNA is TGTGCCAGCAGTGACTCGATTCAGGGCGGGCCCGTGGAGCTGTTTTTT.

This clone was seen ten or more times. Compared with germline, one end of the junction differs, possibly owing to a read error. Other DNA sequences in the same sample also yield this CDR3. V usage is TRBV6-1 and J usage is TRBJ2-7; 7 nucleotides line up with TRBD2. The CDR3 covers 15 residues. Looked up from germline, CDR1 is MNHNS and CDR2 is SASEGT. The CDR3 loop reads CASSPRGKRSYEQYF. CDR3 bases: TGTGCCAGCAGTCCGCGGGGGAAGCGTTCCTACGAGCAGTACTTT.

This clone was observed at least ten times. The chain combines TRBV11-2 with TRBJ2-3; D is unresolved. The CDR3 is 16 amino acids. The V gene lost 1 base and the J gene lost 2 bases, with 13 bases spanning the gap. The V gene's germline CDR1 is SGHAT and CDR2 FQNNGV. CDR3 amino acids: CASSLVPGTYTDTQYF. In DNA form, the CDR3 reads TGTGCCAGCAGCTTAGTTCCAGGAACATACACAGATACGCAGTATTTT. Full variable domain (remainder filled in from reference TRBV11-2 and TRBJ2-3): EAGVAQSPRYKIIEKRQSVAFWCNPISGHATLYWYQQILGQGPKLLIQFQNNGVVDDSQLPKDRFSAERLKGVDSTLKIQPAKLEDSAVYLCASSLVPGTYTDTQYFGPGTRLTVL.

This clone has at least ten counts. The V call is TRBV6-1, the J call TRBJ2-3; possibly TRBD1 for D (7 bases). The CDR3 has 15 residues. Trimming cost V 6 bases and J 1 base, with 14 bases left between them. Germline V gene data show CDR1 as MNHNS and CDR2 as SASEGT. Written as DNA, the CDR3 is TGTGCCAGCAGGCCCAGGGGGGAAGGCACAGATACGCAGTATTTT. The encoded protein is CASRPRGEGTDTQYF.

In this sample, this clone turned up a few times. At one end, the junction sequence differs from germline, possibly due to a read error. The CDR3 nucleotides read TGCGCCAGTAAGGAAGTCAGAGCTAACTATGGCCACACCTTC. Its protein is CASKEVRANYGHTF. The chain uses TRBV19 and TRBJ1-2; no definite D call. The CDR3 runs 14 residues. Germline-derived CDR1 and CDR2 are LNHDA and SQIVND (reference sequence).

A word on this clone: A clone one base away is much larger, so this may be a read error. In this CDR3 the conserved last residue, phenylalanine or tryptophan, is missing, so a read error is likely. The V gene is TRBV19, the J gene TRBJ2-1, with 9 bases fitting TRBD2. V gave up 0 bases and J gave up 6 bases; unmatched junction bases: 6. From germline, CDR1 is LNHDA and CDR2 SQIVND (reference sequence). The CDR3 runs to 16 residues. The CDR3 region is CASSIERGGLRNEQFS. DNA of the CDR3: TGTGCCAGTAGTATAGAGCGGGGGGGCTTACGCAATGAGCAGTTCTCC.

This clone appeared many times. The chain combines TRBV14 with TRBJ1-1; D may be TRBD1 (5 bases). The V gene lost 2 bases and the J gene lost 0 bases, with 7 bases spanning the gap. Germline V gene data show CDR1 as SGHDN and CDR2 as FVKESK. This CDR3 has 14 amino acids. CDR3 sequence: CASSQPGMNTEAFF. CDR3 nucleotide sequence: TGTGCCAGCAGCCAACCAGGGATGAACACTGAAGCTTTCTTT.

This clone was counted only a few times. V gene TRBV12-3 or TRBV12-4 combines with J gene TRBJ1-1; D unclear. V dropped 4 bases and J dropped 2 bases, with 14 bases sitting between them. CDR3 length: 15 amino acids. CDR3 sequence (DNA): TGTGCCAGCAGTTCGGACGGAGGCATCAACACTGAAGCTTTCTTT. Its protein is CASSSDGGINTEAFF.

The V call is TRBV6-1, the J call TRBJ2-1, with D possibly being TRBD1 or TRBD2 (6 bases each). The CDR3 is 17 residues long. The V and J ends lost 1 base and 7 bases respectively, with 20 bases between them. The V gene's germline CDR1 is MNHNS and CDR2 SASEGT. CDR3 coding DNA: TGTGCCAGCAGTGAAGACATCTGGGGGGCTGCCTGGAATGAGCAGTTCTTC. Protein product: CASSEDIWGAAWNEQFF.

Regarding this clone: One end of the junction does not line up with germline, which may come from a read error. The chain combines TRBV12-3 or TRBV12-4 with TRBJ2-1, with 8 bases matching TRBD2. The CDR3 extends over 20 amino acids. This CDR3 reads CATSRRSRGVRTGDYSEQFF. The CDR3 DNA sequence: TGTGCCACCTCTCGTAGGTCGCGGGGGGTCCGAACGGGAGATTACAGTGAGCAGTTCTTC.

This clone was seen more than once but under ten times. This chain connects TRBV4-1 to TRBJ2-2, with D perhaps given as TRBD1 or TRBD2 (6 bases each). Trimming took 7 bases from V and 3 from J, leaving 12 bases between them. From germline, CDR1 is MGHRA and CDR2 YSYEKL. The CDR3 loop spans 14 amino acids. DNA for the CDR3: TGCGCCAGCACCGGGGGCGTAGACACCGGGGAGCTGTTTTTT. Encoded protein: CASTGGVDTGELFF.

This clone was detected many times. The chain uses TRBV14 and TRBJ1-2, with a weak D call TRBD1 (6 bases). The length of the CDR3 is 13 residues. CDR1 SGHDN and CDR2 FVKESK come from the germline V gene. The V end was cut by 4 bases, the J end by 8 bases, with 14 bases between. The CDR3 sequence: CASSLDWGQGYTF. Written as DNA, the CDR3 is TGTGCCAGCAGCCTCGACTGGGGGCAGGGCTACACCTTC.

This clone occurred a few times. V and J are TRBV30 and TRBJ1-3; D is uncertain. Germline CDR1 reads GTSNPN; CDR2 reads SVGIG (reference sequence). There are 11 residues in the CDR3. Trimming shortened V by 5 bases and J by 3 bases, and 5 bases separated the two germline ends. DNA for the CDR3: TGTGCCTGGGAAGTTGGAAACACCATATATTTT. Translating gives CAWEVGNTIYF.

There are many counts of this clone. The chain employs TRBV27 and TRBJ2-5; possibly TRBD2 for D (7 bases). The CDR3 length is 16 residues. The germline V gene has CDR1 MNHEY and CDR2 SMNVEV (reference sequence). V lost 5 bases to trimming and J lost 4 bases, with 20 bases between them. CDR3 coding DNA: TGTGCCAGCAGTCCTTGGGAGGGGGGGGCTTTAGAGACCCAGTACTTC. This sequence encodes CASSPWEGGALETQYF.